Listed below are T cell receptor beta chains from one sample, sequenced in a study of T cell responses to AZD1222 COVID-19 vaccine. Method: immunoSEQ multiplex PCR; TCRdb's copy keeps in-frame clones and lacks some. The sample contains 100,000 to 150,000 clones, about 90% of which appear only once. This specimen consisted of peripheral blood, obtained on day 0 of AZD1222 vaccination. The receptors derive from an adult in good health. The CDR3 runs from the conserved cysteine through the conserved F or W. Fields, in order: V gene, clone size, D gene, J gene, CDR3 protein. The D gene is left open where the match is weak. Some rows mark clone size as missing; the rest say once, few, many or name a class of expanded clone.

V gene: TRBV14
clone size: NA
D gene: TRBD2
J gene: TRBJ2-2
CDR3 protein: CASSRGGAGGELFF

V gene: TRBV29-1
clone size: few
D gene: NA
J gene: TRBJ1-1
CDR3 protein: CSVLGGTEAFF

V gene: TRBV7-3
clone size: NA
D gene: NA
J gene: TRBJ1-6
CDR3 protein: CASSLQGRSPLHF

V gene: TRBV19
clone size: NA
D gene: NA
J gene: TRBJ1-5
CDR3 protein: CASKTASNQPQHF

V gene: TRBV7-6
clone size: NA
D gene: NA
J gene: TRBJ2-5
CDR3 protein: CASSLGSGSETQYF

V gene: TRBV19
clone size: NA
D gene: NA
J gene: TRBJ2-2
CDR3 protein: CASSIGPANTGELFF

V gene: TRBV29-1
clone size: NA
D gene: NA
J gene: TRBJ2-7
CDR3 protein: CSVDEGGEQYF

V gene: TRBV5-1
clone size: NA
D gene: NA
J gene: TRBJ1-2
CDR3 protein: CASSSGQTGYTF

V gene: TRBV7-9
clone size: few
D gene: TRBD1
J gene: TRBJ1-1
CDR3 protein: CASLLQVQGASEAFF

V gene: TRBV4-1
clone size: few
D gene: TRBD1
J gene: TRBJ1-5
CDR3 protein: CASSQVRGPLSNQPQHF

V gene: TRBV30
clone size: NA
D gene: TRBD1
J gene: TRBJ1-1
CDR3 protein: CAWREPGGAPFF

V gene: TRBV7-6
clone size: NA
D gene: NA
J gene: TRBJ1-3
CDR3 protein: CASSSEAPRARSGNTIYF

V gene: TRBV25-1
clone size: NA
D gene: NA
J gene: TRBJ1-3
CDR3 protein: CASSELGRPGNTIYF

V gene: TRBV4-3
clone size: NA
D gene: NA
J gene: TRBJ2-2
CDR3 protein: CASSQERTGAANTGELFF

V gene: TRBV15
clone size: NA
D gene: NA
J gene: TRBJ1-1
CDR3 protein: CATSGWTGYNTEAFF

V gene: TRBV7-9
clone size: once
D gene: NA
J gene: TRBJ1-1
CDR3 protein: CASSLGGTENTEAFF

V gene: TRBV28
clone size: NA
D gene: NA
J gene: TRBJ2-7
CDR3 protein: CASSLGGPYEQYF

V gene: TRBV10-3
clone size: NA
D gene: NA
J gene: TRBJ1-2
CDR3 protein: CAISERLTGQGYGYTF

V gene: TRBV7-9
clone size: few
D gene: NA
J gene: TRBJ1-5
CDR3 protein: CASRGGTSNQPQHF

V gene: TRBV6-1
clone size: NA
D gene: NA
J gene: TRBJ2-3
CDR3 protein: CASSEGHPSDTQYF

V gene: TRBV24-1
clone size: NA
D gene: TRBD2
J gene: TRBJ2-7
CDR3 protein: CATSPAGSSYEQYF

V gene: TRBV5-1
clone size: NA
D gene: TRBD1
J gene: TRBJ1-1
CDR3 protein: CASSWAGTGATEAFF

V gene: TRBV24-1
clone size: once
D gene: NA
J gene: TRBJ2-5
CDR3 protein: CATSESGVQETQYF

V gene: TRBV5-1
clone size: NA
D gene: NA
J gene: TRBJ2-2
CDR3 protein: CASSLRVDANTGELFF

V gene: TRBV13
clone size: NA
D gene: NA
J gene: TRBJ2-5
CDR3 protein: CASSQRTLPTTQTQYF

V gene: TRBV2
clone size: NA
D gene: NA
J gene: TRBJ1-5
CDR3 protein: CASSEEGGVGQPQHF

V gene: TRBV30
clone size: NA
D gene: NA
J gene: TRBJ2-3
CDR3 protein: CAWRRPGGADTQYF

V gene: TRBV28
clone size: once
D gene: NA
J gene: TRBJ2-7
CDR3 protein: CASSLIPPAGGVHEQYF

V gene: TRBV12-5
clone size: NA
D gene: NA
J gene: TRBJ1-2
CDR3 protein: CASGLGGWGYGYTF

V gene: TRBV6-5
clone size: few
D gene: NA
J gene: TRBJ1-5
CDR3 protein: CASSPRGSYNQPQHF

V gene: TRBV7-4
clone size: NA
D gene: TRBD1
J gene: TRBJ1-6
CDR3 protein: CASSLRQGRPFNSPLHF

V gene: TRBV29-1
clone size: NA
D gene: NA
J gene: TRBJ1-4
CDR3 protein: CSVVLLGDLNEKLFF

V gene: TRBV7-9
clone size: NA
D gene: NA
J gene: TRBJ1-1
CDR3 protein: CASRPDGNTEAFF

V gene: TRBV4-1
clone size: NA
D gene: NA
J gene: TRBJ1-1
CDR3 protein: CASSPQGDTEAFF

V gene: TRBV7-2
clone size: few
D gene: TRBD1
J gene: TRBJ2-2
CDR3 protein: CASSLRTGGRSGELFF

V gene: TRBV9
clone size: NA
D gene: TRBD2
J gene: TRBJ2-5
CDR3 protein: CASSVGRGGLMSETQYF

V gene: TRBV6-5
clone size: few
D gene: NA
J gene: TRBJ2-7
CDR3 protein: CASSYVRPPGTYEQYF

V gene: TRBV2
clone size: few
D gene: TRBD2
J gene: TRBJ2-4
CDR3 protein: CASSGRLAGAVKNIQYF

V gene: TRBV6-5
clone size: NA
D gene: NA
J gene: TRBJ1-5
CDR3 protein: CASSAVVYSNQPQHF